This TCR beta chain emerged from a study of blood T cell repertoires in COVID-19. At the level of the study: Material from acute and convalescent COVID-19 was sourced from the United States, Italy and Spain. Sources were T cells, B-cell-depleted T cells, or PBMCs; the material itself was cDNA or gDNA.

Method: immunoSEQ multiplex PCR; TCRdb's copy keeps in-frame clones and lacks some. Seen here are fewer than 150,000 clones, 87% observed once, and the top ten hold under 30%. The sequenced material came from peripheral blood. The sequence was obtained from a woman aged 70-85 years with acute or convalescent COVID-19.

In nucleotides, the CDR3 is TGTGCCAGCTCACCTCAGAACACCGGGGAGCTGTTTTTT. Its translation is CASSPQNTGELFF. The chain links TRBV18 to TRBJ2-2; D is uncertain. Between the trimmed V and J ends, which lost 3 bases and 1 base, there was a span of 3 bases. This CDR3 region has 13 residues. The germline CDR1 and CDR2 sequences are KGHSH and LQKENI.